The rows below give T cell receptor beta chains drawn from one sample of a study of T cell repertoires in aging, cancer and after chemotherapy. TCRdb passed the multiplex PCR reads through MiXCR, listing each CDR3 protein once. This sample has roughly 5,600 distinct CDR3 sequences, with 28% found just once. The specimen was blood. The origin of the receptors is a human donor with a solid tumor. CDR3s include the opening cysteine and the closing phenylalanine or tryptophan. The D gene is left open where the match is weak. Expanded clones get a size class; other rows say once, few or many, or leave the size out.

v_call: TRBV12-3/TRBV12-4
j_call: TRBJ2-7
clone_size: NA
d_call: TRBD2
cdr3_aa: CASSLLAGGPSEQYF
cdr3_nt: TGTGCCAGCAGCTTGCTAGCGGGAGGGCCCAGCGAGCAGTACTTC

v_call: TRBV6-5
j_call: TRBJ1-5
clone_size: medium-sized
d_call: NA
cdr3_aa: CASRAGGPWGNQPQHF
cdr3_nt: TGTGCCAGCAGGGCAGGAGGGCCTTGGGGCAATCAGCCCCAGCATTTT

v_call: TRBV4-3
j_call: TRBJ2-7
clone_size: NA
d_call: TRBD2
cdr3_aa: CASSQVVSLAGGTGSYEQYF
cdr3_nt: TGCGCCAGCAGCCAAGTTGTATCCCTAGCGGGAGGGACTGGTTCCTACGAGCAGTACTTC

v_call: TRBV7-2
j_call: TRBJ1-2
clone_size: few
d_call: NA
cdr3_aa: CASSPTDTYGYTF
cdr3_nt: TGTGCCAGCAGCCCAACTGACACCTATGGCTACACCTTC

v_call: TRBV19
j_call: TRBJ2-7
clone_size: medium-sized
d_call: NA
cdr3_aa: CASRSGSSYEQYF
cdr3_nt: TGTGCCAGTAGATCGGGCAGCTCCTACGAGCAGTACTTC

v_call: TRBV10-3
j_call: TRBJ1-1
clone_size: few
d_call: NA
cdr3_aa: CAISGRERTEAFF
cdr3_nt: TGTGCCATCAGTGGCAGGGAGCGGACTGAAGCTTTCTTT

v_call: TRBV28
j_call: TRBJ1-4
clone_size: few
d_call: NA
cdr3_aa: CASTPWDVATNEKLFF
cdr3_nt: TGTGCCAGCACCCCCTGGGACGTTGCAACTAATGAAAAACTGTTTTTT

v_call: TRBV6-5
j_call: TRBJ2-7
clone_size: NA
d_call: TRBD1
cdr3_aa: CASTPSGQGFHEQYF
cdr3_nt: TGTGCCAGCACCCCCTCCGGACAGGGTTTCCACGAGCAGTACTTC

v_call: TRBV30
j_call: TRBJ2-5
clone_size: medium-sized
d_call: NA
cdr3_aa: CAWSEYPGAETQYF
cdr3_nt: TGTGCCTGGAGTGAGTACCCGGGGGCGGAGACCCAGTACTTC

v_call: TRBV20-1
j_call: TRBJ2-1
clone_size: NA
d_call: NA
cdr3_aa: CSARRGLGSNEQFF
cdr3_nt: TGCAGTGCCAGAAGGGGGTTGGGGTCCAATGAGCAGTTCTTC

v_call: TRBV18
j_call: TRBJ2-7
clone_size: few
d_call: NA
cdr3_aa: CASSPDNLFYEQYF
cdr3_nt: TGTGCCAGCTCACCAGACAATTTGTTCTACGAGCAGTACTTC

v_call: TRBV27
j_call: TRBJ2-2
clone_size: medium-sized
d_call: TRBD2
cdr3_aa: CASSFRVATGGGTGELFF
cdr3_nt: TGTGCCAGCAGTTTCCGGGTCGCGACGGGCGGGGGCACCGGGGAGCTGTTTTTT

v_call: TRBV7-9
j_call: TRBJ2-7
clone_size: few
d_call: NA
cdr3_aa: CASSLVGSGGEQYF
cdr3_nt: TGTGCCAGCAGCTTAGTGGGATCAGGCGGTGAGCAGTACTTC

v_call: TRBV5-1
j_call: TRBJ2-3
clone_size: few
d_call: NA
cdr3_aa: CASSYGDDWGTDTQYF
cdr3_nt: TGCGCCAGCAGCTATGGGGATGATTGGGGCACAGATACGCAGTATTTT